This TCR beta chain is from a study of blood T cell repertoires in COVID-19. At the level of the study: The study drew acute and convalescent COVID-19 samples from the United States, Italy and Spain. T cells, B-cell-depleted T cells, or PBMCs supplied cDNA or gDNA.

In the authors' workflow: The assay estimated nucleated cells by amplifying reference gene primers. This table comes from immunoSEQ multiplex PCR, and its TCRdb copy is limited to in-frame clones, with some not included. D and trimming were read from the DNA, whereas the V and J calls and clone size are those reported in that table. The table shows 130,000 to 150,000 clones, with approximately 80% occurring only once. The trim removed 6 bases at V and 8 bases at J, leaving 8 bases unmatched. This CDR3 has 14 amino acids. CDR1 is SNHLY and CDR2 is FYNNEI in the germline V gene. The receptor's source is a human donor with acute or convalescent COVID-19. The donor label of this sample is uncertain. Sequenced sample: peripheral blood. The J gene is TRBJ1-3, the V gene TRBV2; TRBD1 matches at 9 bases. DNA for the CDR3: TGTGCCAGCAGGGTTACAGGGGGCAAGGACACCATATATTTT. It encodes CASRVTGGKDTIYF.